These T cell receptor beta chains were read from a single sample in a study of blood T cell repertoires in COVID-19. Here immunoSEQ multiplex PCR was the method, and the copy in TCRdb shows in-frame clones only, minus some. The data contain tens of thousands of clones, 80% to 90% of them seen just once; the ten biggest clones take up approximately 20%. The source material was peripheral blood. These receptors originate from an older woman with COVID-19, enrolled during active disease. CDR3s leave out the opening cysteine and the closing phenylalanine or tryptophan. Each record gives: D gene, clone size, V gene, CDR3 protein. A D gene is named only where the DNA matches it firmly. Expanded clones get a size class; other rows say once, few or many, or leave the size out.

d_call: TRBD1; clone_size: NA; v_call: TRBV7-2; cdr3_aa: ASSLGGTGWSPLH
d_call: TRBD1; clone_size: NA; v_call: TRBV7-2; cdr3_aa: ASSPGTALYGYT
d_call: NA; clone_size: NA; v_call: TRBV4-3; cdr3_aa: ASSQDQGTYNSPLH
d_call: TRBD1; clone_size: NA; v_call: TRBV30; cdr3_aa: AWSGWDSLNQPQH
d_call: NA; clone_size: NA; v_call: TRBV28; cdr3_aa: ASSLGSRSNQPQH
d_call: TRBD2; clone_size: NA; v_call: TRBV10-1; cdr3_aa: ASSQRANEREGESTDTQY
d_call: TRBD1; clone_size: NA; v_call: TRBV7-2; cdr3_aa: ASSLVPGTDQETQY
d_call: TRBD2; clone_size: NA; v_call: TRBV4-1; cdr3_aa: ASSQSPGGRADTQY
d_call: NA; clone_size: NA; v_call: TRBV5-1; cdr3_aa: ASSLGLDPWEQY
d_call: TRBD1; clone_size: NA; v_call: TRBV24-1; cdr3_aa: ATSDPGQGAYNEQF
d_call: TRBD2; clone_size: NA; v_call: TRBV9; cdr3_aa: ASSVTSGTVETQY
d_call: TRBD1; clone_size: NA; v_call: TRBV28; cdr3_aa: ASSRQGKYYGYT
d_call: TRBD1; clone_size: few; v_call: TRBV2; cdr3_aa: ASKRDSPYEKLF
d_call: NA; clone_size: NA; v_call: TRBV11-2; cdr3_aa: ASSLGGVEKLF
d_call: NA; clone_size: NA; v_call: TRBV4-3; cdr3_aa: ASSFRLRDYEQY
d_call: NA; clone_size: NA; v_call: TRBV5-6; cdr3_aa: ASSTGFRPPNTIY
d_call: NA; clone_size: NA; v_call: TRBV29-1; cdr3_aa: SGQVGNTIY
d_call: TRBD1; clone_size: NA; v_call: TRBV9; cdr3_aa: ASSVGGDSLGGYT
d_call: TRBD2; clone_size: few; v_call: TRBV28; cdr3_aa: ASSFPVLAGAYEQY
d_call: NA; clone_size: NA; v_call: TRBV6-5; cdr3_aa: ASSYSNSGPTEAF
d_call: TRBD2; clone_size: NA; v_call: TRBV5-1; cdr3_aa: ASTRGGVKETQY
d_call: NA; clone_size: NA; v_call: TRBV19; cdr3_aa: ASVNRKGGNQPQH
d_call: NA; clone_size: NA; v_call: TRBV18; cdr3_aa: ASSPTGNTEAF
d_call: NA; clone_size: NA; v_call: TRBV19; cdr3_aa: ASSIRMESSYNEQF
d_call: TRBD2; clone_size: once; v_call: TRBV13; cdr3_aa: ASSFRPAVAGRNEQF
d_call: NA; clone_size: once; v_call: TRBV21-1; cdr3_aa: ASSPRGGPEPSPLH
d_call: NA; clone_size: NA; v_call: TRBV29-1; cdr3_aa: SVREGVGELF
d_call: TRBD1; clone_size: NA; v_call: TRBV7-9; cdr3_aa: ASSFQGARWGYT
d_call: TRBD2; clone_size: NA; v_call: TRBV5-8; cdr3_aa: ASSPLTSGGLSSYNEQF
d_call: NA; clone_size: NA; v_call: TRBV19; cdr3_aa: ASSIRRSGYT
d_call: NA; clone_size: NA; v_call: TRBV5-6; cdr3_aa: ASSYRSSAGNTIY
d_call: TRBD1; clone_size: NA; v_call: TRBV4-3; cdr3_aa: ASSPGQGIYGYT
d_call: NA; clone_size: NA; v_call: TRBV19; cdr3_aa: ASSPGWSEAF
d_call: NA; clone_size: NA; v_call: TRBV3-1/TRBV3-2; cdr3_aa: ASSHATGYTEAF
d_call: NA; clone_size: once; v_call: TRBV13; cdr3_aa: ASSLQGQPQH
d_call: TRBD1; clone_size: NA; v_call: TRBV5-7; cdr3_aa: ASSPGGSQPQH
d_call: TRBD1; clone_size: NA; v_call: TRBV5-5; cdr3_aa: ASSPDRGGYGYT
d_call: TRBD1; clone_size: NA; v_call: TRBV10-1; cdr3_aa: ASSESRGTGGLANTEAF
d_call: NA; clone_size: NA; v_call: TRBV9; cdr3_aa: ASSVGQSVYEQY
d_call: NA; clone_size: NA; v_call: TRBV5-1; cdr3_aa: ASSLREAAPHEKLF